The source of this T cell receptor beta chain is a study of OX40 agonist ivuxolimab in advanced cancers. Background on the study: Patients were dosed with the agonistic anti-OX40 (CD134) antibody ivuxolimab. Every 2 weeks, ivuxolimab was infused into the patients intravenously at between 0.01 and 10 mg/kg.

By its share, this clone is medium-sized (0.01 to 0.1%). Germline lookup yields CDR1 WNHNN and CDR2 SYGVQD (reference sequence). CDR3 length: 16 amino acids. J lost 1 base, V lost 0 bases, and 1 base had no gene match. Assay: immunoSEQ multiplex PCR; the TCRdb copy retains only in-frame clones and omits some. The sample consists of approximately 25,000 clones, 65% to 90% of them appearing once. The sample consisted of CD4+ or CD8+ T cells sorted from blood, taken in a trial of the OX40 agonist ivuxolimab. V and J are TRBV10-1 and TRBJ2-3; 10 nucleotides align to TRBD1. The receptor was derived from an adult with an advanced solid tumor such as melanoma, head and neck, liver or kidney cancer. CDR3 bases: TGCGCCAGCAGTGAGTCGGGGACAGGGGGCACAGATACGCAGTATTTT. Translated, it gives CASSESGTGGTDTQYF.